Each of the 26 T cell receptor beta chains below was sequenced from the same sample in a study of shared clonotypes between healthy human individuals. The data were produced by immunoSEQ multiplex PCR, yet TCRdb's version contains in-frame clones alone and is incomplete. The repertoire holds 2.3 million or so clones, with 85% to 95% as singletons. Sample: naive CD4+ T cells from PBMCs. As for subset: CD45RA+ positively selected. The source of these receptors is a man younger than 30 in good health. Some clones in this sample may be carry-over from other donors' samples.

The sample holds one count of this clone. The gene calls are TRBV28 and TRBJ1-1; 8 bases are shared with TRBD1. Germline V gene data show CDR1 as MDHEN and CDR2 as SYDVKM. The CDR3 spans 16 residues. Unmatched junction bases numbered 9, after V lost 4 bases and J lost 2 bases. In nucleotides, the CDR3 is TGTGCCAGCAGTTCACCAAGGACAGGGCCCAACACTGAAGCTTTCTTT. Translated: CASSSPRTGPNTEAFF.

This rearrangement joins TRBV7-9 to TRBJ1-1, with D tentatively TRBD1 (5 bases). The V and J ends lost 7 bases and 0 bases respectively, with 9 bases between them. Germline V gene data show CDR1 as SEHNR and CDR2 as FQNEAQ (reference sequence). The CDR3 loop spans 13 amino acids. The CDR3 DNA sequence: TGTGCCAGCACCCGACAGTTGAACACTGAAGCTTTCTTT. Its translation is CASTRQLNTEAFF.

The V gene is TRBV6-1, the J gene TRBJ2-2; 12 bases map to TRBD2. The ends lost 7 bases at V and 2 bases at J; junction bases unmatched: 2. The CDR3 totals 15 residues. The germline gives CDR1 MNHNS, CDR2 SASEGT. In nucleotides, the CDR3 is TGTGCCAGCACGGGACTAGCGGGTAACACCGGGGAGCTGTTTTTT. It encodes CASTGLAGNTGELFF.

This chain joins TRBV11-3 and TRBJ2-2; possibly TRBD2 for D (6 bases). From germline, CDR1 is SGHNT and CDR2 YENEEA. The germline V and J ends were trimmed by 5 bases and 7 bases, with 14 bases remaining between them. There are 14 residues in the CDR3. The CDR3 is CASSPTGTGGELFF. In DNA, the CDR3 is TGTGCCAGCAGCCCAACCGGGACTGGCGGGGAGCTGTTTTTT.

The chain combines TRBV5-1 with TRBJ1-5; 9 nucleotides match TRBD1. Losses at the gene ends were 4 bases for V and 5 bases for J; bases not matched to a gene: 10. Germline V CDR1 and CDR2: SGHRS, YFSETQ. The CDR3 is made up of 16 amino acids. The CDR3 coding sequence is TGCGCCAGCAGCCCTGGGACAGGGAATAGGGATCAGCCCCAGCATTTT. Residues: CASSPGTGNRDQPQHF.

This chain joins TRBV19 and TRBJ2-3, with 7 bases fitting TRBD2. The ends lost 2 bases at V and 1 base at J; junction bases unmatched: 15. The CDR3 covers 19 residues. Germline loops: CDR1 LNHDA, CDR2 SQIVND (reference sequence). The CDR3 DNA follows: TGTGCCAGTAGTATAAAGGGAAGCGGGATTGGGGCAGGCACAGATACGCAGTATTTT. This translates into CASSIKGSGIGAGTDTQYF.

This rearrangement joins TRBV5-1 to TRBJ2-1; 9 bases are a match to TRBD2. The CDR3 has 15 residues. V gave up 0 bases and J gave up 7 bases; unmatched junction bases: 5. CDR1 and CDR2 (germline): SGHRS, YFSETQ. The CDR3 DNA reads as TGCGCCAGCAGCTTGGAGCCGGCGGGAGGGAATGAGCAGTTCTTC. It codes for CASSLEPAGGNEQFF.

This sequence joins TRBV27 and TRBJ2-3, with TRBD2 identical over 10 bases. The germline V gene has CDR1 MNHEY and CDR2 SMNVEV (reference sequence). The junction had 6 bases not matched to a gene; V was cut back by 1 base and J by 2 bases. The CDR3 covers 17 residues. The CDR3: CASSLYPSGSITDTQYF. Written as DNA, the CDR3 is TGTGCCAGCAGTTTATACCCTAGCGGGAGTATCACAGATACGCAGTATTTT.

The genes are TRBV7-3 and TRBJ2-7, with TRBD2 matching over 8 bases. The CDR3 contains 15 residues. V lost 4 bases and J lost 3; bases outside the gene matches: 8. Germline V gene lookup returns CDR1 SGHTA and CDR2 FQGTGA. CDR3 region: CASSSKREKVYEQYF. DNA of the CDR3: TGTGCCAGCAGCTCCAAGCGGGAGAAGGTCTACGAGCAGTACTTC.

DNA for the CDR3: TGTGCAAGTCGAGCACTAGCGCCCCACATCCTAGCCAAAAACATTCAGTACTTC. As protein: CASRALAPHILAKNIQYF. The chain has TRBV12-2 and TRBJ2-4; TRBD2, the D gene given by the table, was not confirmed from the DNA. TRBV12-2 is a known pseudogene. The CDR3 contains 18 residues.

On this clone itself: One junction end disagrees with the germline gene, perhaps due to a read error. The J gene is TRBJ1-4, the V gene TRBV5-1; no firm D call. In germline, CDR1 is SGHRS, CDR2 YFSETQ. This CDR3 contains 15 residues. The CDR3 sequence is CASSFKTPTNEKLFF. The CDR3 region has the DNA TGCGCCAGCAGCTTTAAGACCCCAACAAATGAAAAACTGTTTTTT.

CDR3 protein: CASSVAFGGGTDTQYF. CDR3 coding DNA: TGTGCCAGCAGCGTAGCTTTTGGGGGGGGCACAGATACGCAGTATTTT. The V and J genes are TRBV9 and TRBJ2-3, with TRBD2 matching over 7 bases. J gave up 1 base and V 0 bases, and 5 bases lay outside the gene matches. The length of the CDR3 is 16 residues. CDR1 is SGDLS and CDR2 is YYNGEE in the germline V gene.

In the case of this clone: The DNA is left out, because the CDR3 cannot be placed on it with certainty; the CDR3 is given as TCRdb lists it. The chain joins TRBV5-1 to TRBJ2-5; the table's D call, TRBD2, has no DNA check behind it. The CDR3 adds up to 18 amino acids, both ends counted. Germline CDR1 SGHRS, CDR2 YFSETQ. The CDR3 sequence is CASSLFGAGGRAGETQYF.

This clone was counted at least ten times. This chain connects TRBV19 to TRBJ2-7; D not resolved. V was cut by 4 bases and J by 3 bases, with 10 bases left in between. Germline V gene sequence: CDR1 LNHDA, CDR2 SQIVND (reference sequence). The CDR3 has 13 amino acids. This CDR3 reads CASSKGRVYEQYF. The CDR3 DNA is TGTGCCAGTAGTAAGGGCAGAGTCTACGAGCAGTACTTC.

The chain recombines TRBV7-9 with TRBJ2-7, with D uncertain. Germline CDR1 is SEHNR and CDR2 is FQNEAQ (reference sequence). The CDR3 has 14 amino acids. The ends were cut back, 5 bases at V and 2 bases at J, with 13 bases in the middle. CDR3 in DNA: TGTGCCAGCAGCCTCGGACGGACGACCTACGAGCAGTACTTC. It translates to CASSLGRTTYEQYF.

This clone appeared once. The chain links TRBV11-2 to TRBJ1-5; D possibly corresponds to TRBD1 (5 bases). Germline V gene sequence: CDR1 SGHAT, CDR2 FQNNGV. The CDR3 contains 15 residues. Trimming removed 1 base at V and 3 bases at J, with 10 bases between. The CDR3 DNA reads TGTGCCAGCAGCTTAGTCGGTGGGGCCAATCAGCCCCAGCATTTT. Its protein is CASSLVGGANQPQHF.

This chain connects TRBV4-3 to TRBJ2-7, with D maybe TRBD1 (5 bases). V lost 0 bases and J lost 7, with 19 bases in between. CDR1 and CDR2 from the germline V gene are LGHNA and YSLEER. The CDR3 consists of 16 residues. The CDR3 loop is CASSQDLRQGGREQYF. The CDR3 region has the DNA TGCGCCAGCAGCCAAGATCTTCGGCAGGGTGGAAGAGAGCAGTACTTC.

Notes on this clone: At one boundary the junction diverges from the germline segment, which might be a read error. The chain recombines TRBV6-1 with TRBJ2-3; a possible D gene is TRBD1 (6 bases). Germline CDR1 and CDR2: MNHNS and SASEGT. This CDR3 is built from 12 residues. The CDR3, as DNA: TGCGCTGCAGGGGCTAGCACAGATACGCAGTATTTT. Amino acid sequence: CAAGASTDTQYF.

The V gene is TRBV11-3, the J gene TRBJ2-1, with unresolved D. The CDR3 covers 14 residues. V lost 1 base, J lost 6 bases, and 10 bases lay in between. Germline V gene sequence: CDR1 SGHNT, CDR2 YENEEA. The CDR3 is CASSLVYRSNEQFF. CDR3 nucleotide sequence: TGTGCCAGCAGCTTAGTTTACCGGTCCAATGAGCAGTTCTTC.

V and J are TRBV25-1 and TRBJ2-7, with D possibly TRBD1 on 6 matching bases. Germline CDR1 reads MGHDK; CDR2 reads SYGVNS. Trimming removed 4 bases from V and 2 bases from J, with 9 bases in between. This CDR3 region has 13 residues. CDR3 DNA: TGTGCCAGCAGTGGCGACAGGACCTACGAGCAGTACTTC. This sequence encodes CASSGDRTYEQYF.

V gene TRBV14 combines with J gene TRBJ2-1, with D unresolved. This CDR3 spans 13 amino acids. The germline V gene has CDR1 SGHDN and CDR2 FVKESK. V was shortened by 4 bases and J by 9 bases, with 13 bases between the two germline ends. This CDR3 reads CASSPIQVGEQFF. CDR3 sequence (DNA): TGTGCCAGCAGCCCTATTCAGGTCGGTGAGCAGTTCTTC.

The count of this clone is one. This chain links TRBV27 with TRBJ2-5; D is perhaps TRBD2 (7 bases). The length of the CDR3 is 16 residues. Germline V gene sequence: CDR1 MNHEY, CDR2 SMNVEV (reference sequence). V lost 5 bases, J lost 4 bases, and 20 bases lay in between. The CDR3 sequence: CASSRGGDYSVETQYF. Here the CDR3 DNA reads TGTGCCAGCAGTAGGGGGGGTGATTATTCGGTAGAGACCCAGTACTTC.

The rearrangement joins TRBV19 to TRBJ1-4; a possible D gene is TRBD1 (6 bases). Germline assignment: CDR1 LNHDA and CDR2 SQIVND (reference sequence). Trimming pared 7 bases from V and 4 bases from J, leaving 16 bases between. The CDR3 is made up of 15 amino acids. This CDR3 reads CASTERGGLNEKLFF. CDR3 nucleotide sequence: TGTGCCAGTACCGAAAGGGGGGGCCTTAATGAAAAACTGTTTTTT.

The rearrangement uses TRBV18 and TRBJ1-4, with 7 bases aligning to TRBD1. The germline CDR1 and CDR2 sequences are KGHSH and LQKENI. With 2 bases clipped from V and 5 bases from J, the junction kept 5 bases outside the gene matches. This CDR3 is built from 15 residues. In DNA, the CDR3 is TGTGCCAGCTCACCAACCTACAGGGGCAATGAAAAACTGTTTTTT. It encodes CASSPTYRGNEKLFF.

With regard to this clone: Other DNA sequences of this sample code for an identical CDR3. The chain uses TRBV4-3 and TRBJ1-2; D is unclear. The CDR3 loop spans 15 amino acids. Germline loops: CDR1 LGHNA, CDR2 YSLEER. Trimming shortened V by 1 base and J by 0 bases, and 9 bases separated the two germline ends. The CDR3 loop is CASSQGAAANYGYTF. The CDR3 nucleotides are TGCGCCAGCAGCCAAGGAGCGGCGGCTAACTATGGCTACACCTTC.

This chain links TRBV9 with TRBJ2-1; D unresolved. The CDR3 runs to 16 residues. With 1 base removed from V and 9 bases from J, the gap between germline ends came to 20 bases. Germline V gives CDR1 SGDLS, CDR2 YYNGEE. The CDR3 coding sequence is TGTGCCAGCAGCGTAACGTCCGGAGTCCGGGCCGCTGAGCAGTTCTTC. It is translated as CASSVTSGVRAAEQFF.